This T cell receptor beta chain was obtained from a study of blood T cell repertoires in COVID-19 (dated by TCRdb to 2020 to 2021). General notes on the study: Samples covering the acute and convalescent phases of COVID-19 were provided by collaborators in the United States, Italy and Spain. Where HLA class I and class II types were available, the types were taken from metadata supplied by the sample provider, not from assay-based typing. The samples were drawn from two sources: the first 160 participants of the ongoing ImmuneRACE study, and approximately 1,300 subjects contributed by 6 global collaborators. Deeply sampled blood TCRbeta repertoires from subjects exposed to, actively infected with, or recovered from COVID-19 were included in the dataset. Nearly every sample came with metadata listing a de-identified subject ID, COVID-19 status, age in years and sex. The prospective study material was composed of cDNA or gDNA derived from T cells, B-cell-depleted T cells, or PBMCs. The repertoires were made available in a free public database intended to serve as a resource for research on the immune response to SARS-CoV-2. What the research found in general, with its limitations: Clinical and demographic metadata were provided uncurated, with the amount varying by source and participant.

The germline V gene gives CDR1 as SGDLS and CDR2 as YYNGEE. The CDR3 covers 16 residues, taking in both the cysteine and the phenylalanine. Only the CDR3 region is kept as DNA, spanning 48 bases read in frame from base 1. V gives up 3 bases and J gives up 0 bases, and the segment between their germline ends measures 15 bases. One collaborating source in Seattle enrolled patients during active infection and followed them longitudinally through the course of disease. Whole blood was collected in K2EDTA tubes by collaborating institutions according to the institutions' own protocols. For TCRbeta analysis, collaborators shipped samples in one of three forms: frozen whole blood, isolated PBMCs, or DNA extracted from either of those sample types. TCRbeta CDR3 regions were amplified from genomic DNA using the immunoSEQ Assay, a bias-controlled multiplex PCR. The study's processing was this. Within the assay, amplification of reference gene primers was used to estimate how many nucleated cells each sample contained. To quantify the absolute abundance of each unique TCRbeta CDR3 rearrangement, sequence reads were collapsed and filtered. For each sample, productive Simpson clonality was calculated by taking the square root of Simpson's diversity index across productive rearrangements. The clones in this table, taken by TCRdb from immuneACCESS, are in-frame only. Not every clone is retained; where verified, under half of the shortfall comes from an unresolved V gene, and the cause of the rest is unknown. V, J and clone size derive from that table, while D and trimming were established from the DNA sequence. The sample table records some 120,000 clones; over 85% of these occur just once. Clones ranked in the top ten supply roughly 4.5% of the sample.

A remark on this clone: What antigen it recognizes has not been identified. Per-base qualities were not stored, and no clone one base away is much larger.

The sample taken for sequencing was peripheral blood. This clonotype originated in a man aged 55 to 70 with COVID-19, enrolled during active disease. This chain joins TRBV9 to TRBJ1-1; a tentative D match to TRBD1 spans 5 bases. In nucleotide form, the sequence is TGTGCCAGCAGCGAAACAAGGGGCAGTATGAACACTGAAGCTTTCTTT. The translation is CASSETRGSMNTEAFF.